This TCR beta chain was captured by sequencing in a study of blood T cell repertoires in COVID-19. As for the study in general: The analysed material was cDNA or gDNA that came from T cells, B-cell-depleted T cells, or PBMCs.

Authors' methods: Scientists estimated how many nucleated cells there were by amplifying reference gene primers. Profiling relied on immunoSEQ multiplex PCR, and the TCRdb table lists in-frame clones only, not all of them. V, J and clone size reflect that table, while D and trimming were determined from the DNA. The sample has some 300,000 clones, around 87% seen once. Germline-derived CDR1 and CDR2 are LGHDT and YNNKEL (reference sequence). The CDR3 length is 14 residues. The V segment lost 5 bases and the J segment 6 bases; nucleotides outside the gene matches: 7. The chain employs TRBV3-1 (or the pseudogene TRBV3-2) and TRBJ2-7, with 10 bases fitting TRBD2. The material sequenced was peripheral blood. This TCR was recovered from a man in his 70s with acute or convalescent COVID-19. CDR3 residues: CASSYSGGTVEQYF. As DNA, the CDR3 is TGTGCCAGCAGCTATAGCGGGGGGACCGTCGAGCAGTACTTC.